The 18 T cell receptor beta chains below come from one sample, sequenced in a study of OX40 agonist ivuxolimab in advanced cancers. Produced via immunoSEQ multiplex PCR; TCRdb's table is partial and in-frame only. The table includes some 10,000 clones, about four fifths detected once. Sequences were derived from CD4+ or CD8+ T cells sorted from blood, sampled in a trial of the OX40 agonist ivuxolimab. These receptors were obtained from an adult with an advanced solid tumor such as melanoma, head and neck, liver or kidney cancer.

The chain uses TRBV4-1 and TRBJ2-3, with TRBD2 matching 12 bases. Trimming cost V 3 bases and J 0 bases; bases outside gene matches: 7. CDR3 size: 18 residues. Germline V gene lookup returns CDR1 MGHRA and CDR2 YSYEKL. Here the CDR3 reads CASSHLPGLAGSTDTQYF. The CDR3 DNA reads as TGCGCCAGCAGCCACCTACCGGGACTAGCGGGTAGCACAGATACGCAGTATTTT.

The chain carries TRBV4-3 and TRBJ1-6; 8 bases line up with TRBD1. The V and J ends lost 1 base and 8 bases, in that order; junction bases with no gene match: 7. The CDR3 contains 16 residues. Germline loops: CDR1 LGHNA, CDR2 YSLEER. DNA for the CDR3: TGCGCCAGCAGCCAAGCTTTTTCGGACAGGGATTCACCCCTCCACTTT. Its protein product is CASSQAFSDRDSPLHF.

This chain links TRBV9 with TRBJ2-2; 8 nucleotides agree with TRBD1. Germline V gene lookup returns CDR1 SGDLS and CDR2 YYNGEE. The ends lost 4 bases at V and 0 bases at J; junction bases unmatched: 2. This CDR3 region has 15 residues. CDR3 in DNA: TGTGCCAGCAGCTACAGGGGGGCGAACACCGGGGAGCTGTTTTTT. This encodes CASSYRGANTGELFF.

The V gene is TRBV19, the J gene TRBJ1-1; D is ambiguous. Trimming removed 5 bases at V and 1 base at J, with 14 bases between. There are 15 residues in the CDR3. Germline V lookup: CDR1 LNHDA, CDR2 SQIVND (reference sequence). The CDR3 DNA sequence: TGTGCCAGTAGTCCCTGGCTGGAGACGAACACTGAAGCTTTCTTT. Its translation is CASSPWLETNTEAFF. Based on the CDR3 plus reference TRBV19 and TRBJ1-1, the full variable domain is DGGITQSPKYLFRKEGQNVTLSCEQNLNHDAMYWYRQDPGQGLRLIYYSQIVNDFQKGDIAEGYSVSREKKESFPLTVTSAQKNPTAFYLCASSPWLETNTEAFFGQGTRLTVV.

In nucleotides, the CDR3 is TGTGCCAGCAGCTTTTTGCAGAACACTGAAGCTTTCTTT. This translates into CASSFLQNTEAFF. The chain has TRBV11-2 and TRBJ1-1; D is unresolved. Trimming removed 3 bases from V and 1 base from J, with 6 bases in between. CDR1 SGHAT and CDR2 FQNNGV come from the germline V gene. The CDR3 contains 13 residues.

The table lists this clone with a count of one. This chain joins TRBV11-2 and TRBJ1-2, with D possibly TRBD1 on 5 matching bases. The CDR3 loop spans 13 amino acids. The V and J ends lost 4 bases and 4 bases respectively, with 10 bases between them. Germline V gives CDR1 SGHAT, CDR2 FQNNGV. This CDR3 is CASSSGPLYGYTF. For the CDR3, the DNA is TGTGCCAGCAGCTCGGGACCCCTCTATGGCTACACCTTC.

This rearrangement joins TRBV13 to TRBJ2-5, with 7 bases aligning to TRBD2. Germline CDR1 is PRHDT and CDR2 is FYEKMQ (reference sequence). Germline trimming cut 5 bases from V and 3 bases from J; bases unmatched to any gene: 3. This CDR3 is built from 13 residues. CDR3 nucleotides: TGTGCCAGCAGCATTGGGGGGGAAGAGACCCAGTACTTC. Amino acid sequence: CASSIGGEETQYF.

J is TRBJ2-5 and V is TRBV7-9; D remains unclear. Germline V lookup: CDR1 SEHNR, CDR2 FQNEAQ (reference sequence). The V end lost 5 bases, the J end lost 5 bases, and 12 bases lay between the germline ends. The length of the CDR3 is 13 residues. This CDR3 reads CASSITEMETQYF. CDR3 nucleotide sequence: TGTGCCAGCAGCATAACAGAAATGGAGACCCAGTACTTC. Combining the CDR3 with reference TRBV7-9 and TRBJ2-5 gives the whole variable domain DTGVSQNPRHKITKRGQNVTFRCDPISEHNRLYWYRQTLGQGPEFLTYFQNEAQLEKSRLLSDRFSAERPKGSFSTLEIQRTEQGDSAMYLCASSITEMETQYFGPGTRLLVL.

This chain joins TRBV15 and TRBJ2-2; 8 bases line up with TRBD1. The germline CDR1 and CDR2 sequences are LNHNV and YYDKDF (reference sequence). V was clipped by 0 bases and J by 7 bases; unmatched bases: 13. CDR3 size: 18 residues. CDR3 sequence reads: CATSRDWGQGALGGELFF. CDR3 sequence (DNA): TGTGCCACCAGCAGAGATTGGGGGCAGGGGGCGCTAGGCGGGGAGCTGTTTTTT.

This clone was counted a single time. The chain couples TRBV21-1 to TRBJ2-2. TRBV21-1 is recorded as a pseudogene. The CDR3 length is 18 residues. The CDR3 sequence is CASSKGEGESPNTGELFF. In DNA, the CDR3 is TGTGCCAGCAGCAAAGGGGAAGGAGAGTCTCCGAACACCGGGGAGCTGTTTTTT.

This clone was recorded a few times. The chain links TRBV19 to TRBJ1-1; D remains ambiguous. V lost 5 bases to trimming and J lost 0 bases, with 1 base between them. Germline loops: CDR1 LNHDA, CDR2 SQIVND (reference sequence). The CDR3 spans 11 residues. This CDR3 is CASSVNTEAFF. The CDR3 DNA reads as TGTGCCAGTAGTGTGAACACTGAAGCTTTCTTT. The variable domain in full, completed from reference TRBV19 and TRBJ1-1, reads DGGITQSPKYLFRKEGQNVTLSCEQNLNHDAMYWYRQDPGQGLRLIYYSQIVNDFQKGDIAEGYSVSREKKESFPLTVTSAQKNPTAFYLCASSVNTEAFFGQGTRLTVV.

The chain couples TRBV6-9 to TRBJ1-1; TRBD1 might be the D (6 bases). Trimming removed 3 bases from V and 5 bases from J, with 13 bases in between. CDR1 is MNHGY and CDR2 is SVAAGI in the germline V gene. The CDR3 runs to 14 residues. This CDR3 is CASSYHRVGTEAFF. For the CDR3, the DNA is TGTGCCAGCAGTTACCACAGGGTTGGAACTGAAGCTTTCTTT.

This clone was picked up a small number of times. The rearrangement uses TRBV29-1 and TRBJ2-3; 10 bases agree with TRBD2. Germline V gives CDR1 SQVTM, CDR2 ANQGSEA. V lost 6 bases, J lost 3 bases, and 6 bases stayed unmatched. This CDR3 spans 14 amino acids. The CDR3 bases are TGCAGCGTCGGTGCTAGCGGGGGAACAGATACGCAGTATTTT. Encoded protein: CSVGASGGTDTQYF.

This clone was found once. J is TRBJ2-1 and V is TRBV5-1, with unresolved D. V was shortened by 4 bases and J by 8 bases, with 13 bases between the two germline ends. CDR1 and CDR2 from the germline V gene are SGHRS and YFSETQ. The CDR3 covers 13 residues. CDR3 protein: CASSPRVFDEQFF. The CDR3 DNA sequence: TGCGCCAGCAGCCCCCGGGTATTCGATGAGCAGTTCTTC.

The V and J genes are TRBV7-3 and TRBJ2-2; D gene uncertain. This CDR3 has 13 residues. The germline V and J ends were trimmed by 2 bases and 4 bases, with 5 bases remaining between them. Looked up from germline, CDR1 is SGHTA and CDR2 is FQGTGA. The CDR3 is CASSLFSTGELFF. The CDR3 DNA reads TGTGCCAGCAGCTTATTTTCCACCGGGGAGCTGTTTTTT.

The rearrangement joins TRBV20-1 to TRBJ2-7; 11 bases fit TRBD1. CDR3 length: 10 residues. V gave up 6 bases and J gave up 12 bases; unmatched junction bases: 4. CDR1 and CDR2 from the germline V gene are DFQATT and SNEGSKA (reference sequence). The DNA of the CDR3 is TGCAGTGCGATCGGACAGGGGGCGTACTTC. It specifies CSAIGQGAYF.

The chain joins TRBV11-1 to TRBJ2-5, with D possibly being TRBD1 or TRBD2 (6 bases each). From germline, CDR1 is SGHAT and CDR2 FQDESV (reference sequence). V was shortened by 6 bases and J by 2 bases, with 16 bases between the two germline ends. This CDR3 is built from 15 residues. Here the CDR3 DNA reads TGTGCCAGCAGAGGAAGGGGGGTACCTCAAGAGACCCAGTACTTC. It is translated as CASRGRGVPQETQYF.

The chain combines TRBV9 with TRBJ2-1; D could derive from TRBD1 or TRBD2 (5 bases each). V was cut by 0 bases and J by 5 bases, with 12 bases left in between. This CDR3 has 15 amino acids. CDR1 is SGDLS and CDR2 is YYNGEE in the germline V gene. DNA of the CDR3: TGTGCCAGCAGCGTAGCAGGGACGGTGAACAATGAGCAGTTCTTC. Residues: CASSVAGTVNNEQFF.